Listed here are 31 T cell receptor beta chains from one sample, sequenced in a study of blood T cell repertoires in COVID-19. TCRdb keeps only in-frame clones here, not all; method: immunoSEQ multiplex PCR. The sample contains under 90,000 clones, roughly 80% of which appear only once. The sequencing input was peripheral blood. These receptors were taken from a human donor in a cohort sampled during active COVID-19.

The chain carries TRBV9 and TRBJ1-1; 7 bases match TRBD1. V gave up 0 bases and J gave up 5 bases; unmatched junction bases: 7. CDR1 and CDR2 from the germline V gene are SGDLS and YYNGEE. CDR3 length: 15 residues. Written as DNA, the CDR3 is TGTGCCAGCAGCGTAGGGAAAGGGGGCCTTACTGAAGCTTTCTTT. Its translation is CASSVGKGGLTEAFF.

V gene TRBV30 combines with J gene TRBJ2-1; 8 bases line up with TRBD2. Losses at the gene ends were 5 bases for V and 1 base for J; bases not matched to a gene: 4. This CDR3 region has 14 residues. Germline lookup yields CDR1 GTSNPN and CDR2 SVGIG (reference sequence). The CDR3 reads CAWSSGSSYNEQFF. The DNA for the CDR3 is TGTGCCTGGTCCAGCGGGAGTTCCTACAATGAGCAGTTCTTC.

This chain joins TRBV15 and TRBJ2-7; D is unclear. Germline loops: CDR1 LNHNV, CDR2 YYDKDF (reference sequence). The CDR3 totals 15 residues. V was pared by 1 base and J by 0 bases, with 10 bases between. In nucleotides, the CDR3 is TGTGCCACCAGCAGAGGCCGGGTGAACTCCTACGAGCAGTACTTC. Translating it yields CATSRGRVNSYEQYF. The full variable domain, in which reference TRBV15 and TRBJ2-7 provide the parts outside the CDR3, is DAMVIQNPRYQVTQFGKPVTLSCSQTLNHNVMYWYQQKSSQAPKLLFHYYDKDFNNEADTPDNFQSRRPNTSFCFLDIRSPGLGDTAMYLCATSRGRVNSYEQYFGPGTRLTVT.

The V gene is TRBV9, the J gene TRBJ1-1; 9 bases align to TRBD1. Germline values: CDR1 SGDLS, CDR2 YYNGEE. The CDR3 loop spans 15 amino acids. After removal of 3 bases from V and 4 bases from J, the junction contained 7 bases not matched to a gene. In DNA, the CDR3 is TGTGCCAGCAGCGCAACCGGGACAGGGCTCACTGAAGCTTTCTTT. Translating it yields CASSATGTGLTEAFF. Combining the CDR3 with reference TRBV9 and TRBJ1-1 gives the whole variable domain DSGVTQTPKHLITATGQRVTLRCSPRSGDLSVYWYQQSLDQGLQFLIQYYNGEERAKGNILERFSAQQFPDLHSELNLSSLELGDSALYFCASSATGTGLTEAFFGQGTRLTVV.

This chain connects TRBV7-2 to TRBJ2-1; a weak D match, TRBD2 (6 bases). This CDR3 has 16 residues. Germline CDR1 reads SGHTA; CDR2 reads FQGNSA. V was clipped by 5 bases and J by 6 bases, with 20 bases between them. The CDR3 sequence is CASSPTDYLMSNEQFF. CDR3 bases: TGTGCCAGCAGCCCAACGGACTACCTCATGAGCAATGAGCAGTTCTTC.

This chain connects TRBV4-1 to TRBJ2-1, with D maybe TRBD1 (7 bases). V was pared by 2 bases and J by 4 bases, with 21 bases between. This CDR3 comprises 18 residues. Per germline, CDR1 MGHRA and CDR2 YSYEKL. CDR3 region: CASSQPANRGGSYNEQFF. The CDR3, as DNA: TGCGCCAGCAGCCAACCGGCGAACAGGGGAGGTTCGTACAATGAGCAGTTCTTC.

Only a few counts were recorded for this clone. The chain employs TRBV7-9 and TRBJ2-7; D is perhaps TRBD2 (7 bases). Germline V CDR1 and CDR2: SEHNR, FQNEAQ (reference sequence). The CDR3 runs to 15 residues. Trimming stripped 5 bases from V and 3 bases from J, with 17 bases between. For the CDR3, the DNA is TGTGCCAGCAGCCGGCGTAGGGGGGGAGACTACGAGCAGTACTTC. It codes for CASSRRRGGDYEQYF. The variable domain in full, completed from reference TRBV7-9 and TRBJ2-7, reads DTGVSQNPRHKITKRGQNVTFRCDPISEHNRLYWYRQTLGQGPEFLTYFQNEAQLEKSRLLSDRFSAERPKGSFSTLEIQRTEQGDSAMYLCASSRRRGGDYEQYFGPGTRLTVT.

The chain links TRBV5-1 to TRBJ2-3; D might be TRBD2 (5 bases). The CDR3 totals 13 residues. Trimming took 7 bases from V and 6 from J, leaving 15 bases between them. Germline CDR1 reads SGHRS; CDR2 reads YFSETQ. The CDR3 DNA follows: TGCGCCAGCTATACCCCGGGGTCTGATACGCAGTATTTT. It yields the protein CASYTPGSDTQYF. Full variable domain (outside the CDR3, taken from reference TRBV5-1 and TRBJ2-3): KAGVTQTPRYLIKTRGQQVTLSCSPISGHRSVSWYQQTPGQGLQFLFEYFSETQRNKGNFPGRFSGRQFSNSRSEMNVSTLELGDSALYLCASYTPGSDTQYFGPGTRLTVL.

The rearrangement links TRBV4-1 to TRBJ2-1; TRBD2 aligns across 7 bases. Germline V lookup: CDR1 MGHRA, CDR2 YSYEKL. J lost 1 base, V lost 5 bases, and 14 bases had no gene match. This CDR3 contains 18 residues. In DNA, the CDR3 is TGCGCCAGCAGCAGGGGTTCGGGCGGGAGTAGGTCCTACAATGAGCAGTTCTTC. Translation: CASSRGSGGSRSYNEQFF.

V usage is TRBV6-5 and J usage is TRBJ2-3, with D possibly TRBD1 on 5 matching bases. V gave up 6 bases and J gave up 4 bases, with 14 bases separating them. CDR3 length: 14 residues. Germline values: CDR1 MNHEY, CDR2 SVGAGI. The CDR3 protein is CASRSTGDSDTQYF. The CDR3 region has the DNA TGTGCCAGCAGATCCACAGGCGATTCAGATACGCAGTATTTT.

V and J are TRBV29-1 and TRBJ2-1, with 11 bases lining up with TRBD2. CDR1 and CDR2 from the germline V gene are SQVTM and ANQGSEA. The CDR3 totals 17 residues. V lost 4 bases, J lost 0 bases, and 8 bases stayed unmatched. Here the CDR3 DNA reads TGCAGCGTTGGGGCTAGCGGGAGGCCGAGCTCCTACAATGAGCAGTTCTTC. Translating gives CSVGASGRPSSYNEQFF.

This chain uses TRBV2 with TRBJ1-1; D gene ambiguous. V shed 8 bases and J shed 5 bases, with 27 bases lying between them. The CDR3 spans 17 residues. The germline V gene has CDR1 SNHLY and CDR2 FYNNEI. The CDR3 region has the DNA TGTGCCAGCCTCCCCGGCAGATTAGTACTAGGTGGGACTGAAGCTTTCTTT. It specifies CASLPGRLVLGGTEAFF.

The V call is TRBV9, the J call TRBJ1-2; D not certain. The CDR3 sequence is 16 residues long. V was shortened by 4 bases and J by 4 bases, with 20 bases between the two germline ends. Germline V gene data show CDR1 as SGDLS and CDR2 as YYNGEE. As DNA, the CDR3 is TGTGCCAGCAGCCCAACCGGCGGCAATCTTCGCTATGGCTACACCTTC. Encoded protein: CASSPTGGNLRYGYTF.

There are a few counts of this clone. The chain is built from TRBV30 and TRBJ1-3; D uncertain. CDR1 is GTSNPN, CDR2 SVGIG, per germline (reference sequence). This CDR3 is built from 13 residues. V shed 5 bases and J shed 3 bases, with 11 bases lying between them. The CDR3: CAWGLQSGNTIYF. The DNA of the CDR3 is TGTGCCTGGGGATTACAGAGTGGAAACACCATATATTTT.

The chain has TRBV18 and TRBJ2-7, with TRBD2 identical over 7 bases. Unmatched junction bases numbered 5, after V lost 3 bases and J lost 3 bases. This CDR3 region has 14 residues. CDR1 is KGHSH, CDR2 LQKENI, per germline. The CDR3 coding sequence is TGTGCCAGCTCACCCCAGGCGGGAGTCTACGAGCAGTACTTC. It codes for CASSPQAGVYEQYF. The full variable domain, with the rest looked up from reference TRBV18 and TRBJ2-7, is NAGVMQNPRHLVRRRGQEARLRCSPMKGHSHVYWYRQLPEEGLKFMVYLQKENIIDESGMPKERFSAEFPKEGPSILRIQQVVRGDSAAYFCASSPQAGVYEQYFGPGTRLTVT.

This chain connects TRBV6-5 to TRBJ1-1, with D unresolved. Per germline, CDR1 MNHEY and CDR2 SVGAGI. The CDR3 is 12 amino acids. Trimming pared 10 bases from V and 5 bases from J, leaving 14 bases between. The CDR3 spells CATQIPGTEAFF. CDR3 sequence (DNA): TGTGCCACCCAGATCCCCGGGACTGAAGCTTTCTTT.

J is TRBJ2-7 and V is TRBV6-5; 8 nucleotides match TRBD1. Germline V CDR1 and CDR2: MNHEY, SVGAGI. The ends lost 5 bases at V and 4 bases at J; junction bases unmatched: 7. This CDR3 contains 14 residues. As DNA, the CDR3 is TGTGCCAGCAGTCGTCAGGGGGCCACTTACGAGCAGTACTTC. Protein product: CASSRQGATYEQYF.

The chain carries TRBV7-2 and TRBJ2-3; 8 bases are a match to TRBD1. Germline V gene sequence: CDR1 SGHTA, CDR2 FQGNSA. Trimming cost V 4 bases and J 7 bases; bases outside gene matches: 7. The CDR3 loop spans 14 amino acids. The CDR3 sequence is CASSSRTGSHTQYF. DNA for the CDR3: TGTGCCAGCAGCTCTCGGACAGGGTCTCATACGCAGTATTTT.

Concerning this clone itself: The same CDR3 can be traced to other DNA sequences in this sample. The rearrangement uses TRBV6-2 or TRBV6-3 and TRBJ2-5; D is undetermined. The CDR3 contains 14 residues. In germline, CDR1 is MNHEY, CDR2 SVGEGT. Trimming pared 0 bases from V and 4 bases from J, leaving 9 bases between. The CDR3 loop is CASSYSTRRETQYF. The CDR3 DNA reads TGTGCCAGCAGTTACTCTACCCGGAGAGAGACCCAGTACTTC.

V usage is TRBV7-2 and J usage is TRBJ1-5, with D possibly TRBD1 on 6 matching bases. Germline CDR1 SGHTA, CDR2 FQGNSA. The CDR3 runs to 15 residues. The V end was cut by 2 bases, the J end by 5 bases, with 13 bases between. For the CDR3, the DNA is TGTGCCAGCAGCTTAAGCGACAGGCCCTATCAGCCCCAGCATTTT. As protein: CASSLSDRPYQPQHF.

CDR3 DNA: TGTGCCAGCAGCTTTACTAGCGGGGGGTTCGGGGAGCTGTTTTTT. Its protein product is CASSFTSGGFGELFF. The chain recombines TRBV5-4 with TRBJ2-2; 12 bases fit TRBD2. The CDR3 covers 15 residues. V was pared by 2 bases and J by 7 bases, with 3 bases of the junction left unmatched. Germline loops: CDR1 SGHNT, CDR2 YYREEE (reference sequence).

The genes are TRBV7-2 and TRBJ2-1, with 12 bases fitting TRBD2. CDR1 is SGHTA, CDR2 FQGNSA, per germline. After removal of 0 bases from V and 2 bases from J, the junction contained 5 bases not matched to a gene. The CDR3 sequence is 18 residues long. CDR3 in DNA: TGTGCCAGCAGCTTAGCCCCTAGCGGGAGGGTTCCCTACAATGAGCAGTTCTTC. This codes for CASSLAPSGRVPYNEQFF.

This clone was detected only a few times. This sequence joins TRBV19 and TRBJ2-2; no clear D gene. The V gene lost 5 bases and the J gene lost 1 base, with 5 bases spanning the gap. Germline V gene lookup returns CDR1 LNHDA and CDR2 SQIVND (reference sequence). The CDR3 consists of 13 residues. CDR3 in amino acids: CASSLRNTGELFF. The CDR3 nucleotides read TGTGCCAGTAGTCTTCGGAACACCGGGGAGCTGTTTTTT.

The genes are TRBV28 and TRBJ2-7; TRBD2 matches at 7 bases. The V gene's germline CDR1 is MDHEN and CDR2 SYDVKM. This CDR3 spans 14 amino acids. After removal of 1 base from V and 2 bases from J, the junction contained 2 bases not matched to a gene. This CDR3 is CASSLLGGAYEQYF. CDR3 DNA sequence: TGTGCCAGCAGTTTATTGGGGGGGGCCTACGAGCAGTACTTC.

This sequence joins TRBV6-5 and TRBJ1-1; possible D gene TRBD1, 5 bases. The CDR3 runs to 16 residues. V lost 0 bases and J 3 bases, leaving 14 bases between the germline ends. CDR1 MNHEY and CDR2 SVGAGI come from the germline V gene. The CDR3 loop reads CASSYSQGQGDTEAFF. The CDR3 DNA is TGTGCCAGCAGTTACTCTCAGGGCCAAGGGGACACTGAAGCTTTCTTT.

CDR3 loop: CASSQDQGLSNEQFF. The CDR3 region has the DNA TGTGCCAGCAGCCAGGACCAGGGCCTCTCGAATGAGCAGTTCTTC. V is TRBV3-1 (or the pseudogene TRBV3-2) and J is TRBJ2-1; maybe TRBD1 (5 bases). Trimming removed 3 bases from V and 7 bases from J, with 16 bases in between. CDR3 length equals 15 residues. Germline CDR1 and CDR2: LGHDT and YNNKEL (reference sequence).

The chain is built from TRBV15 and TRBJ2-3; 10 bases match TRBD1. The trim removed 6 bases at V and 5 bases at J, leaving 5 bases unmatched. Per germline, CDR1 LNHNV and CDR2 YYDKDF (reference sequence). The CDR3 runs to 14 residues. CDR3 DNA: TGTGCCACCAGAGACAGGGGGCGTGAAGATACGCAGTATTTT. Protein sequence: CATRDRGREDTQYF.

V gene TRBV6-6 combines with J gene TRBJ1-5, with 7 bases lining up with TRBD1. The CDR3 sequence is 14 residues long. Germline lookup yields CDR1 MNHNY and CDR2 SVGAGI (reference sequence). V was clipped by 6 bases and J by 0 bases; unmatched bases: 2. The chain's CDR3 is CASRTGNSNQPQHF. As DNA, the CDR3 is TGTGCCAGCAGGACAGGGAATAGCAATCAGCCCCAGCATTTT.

The chain uses TRBV28 and TRBJ1-5; no reliable D call. Germline CDR1 MDHEN, CDR2 SYDVKM. The CDR3 consists of 15 residues. Trimming pared 9 bases from V and 3 bases from J, leaving 18 bases between. DNA for the CDR3: TGTGCCAGTAGTAAGGTGGACTCCGTCAATCAGCCCCAGCATTTT. Protein: CASSKVDSVNQPQHF.

This chain connects TRBV10-3 to TRBJ2-5; D perhaps matches TRBD1 (6 bases). CDR1 is ENHRY and CDR2 is SYGVKD in the germline V gene. Trimming took off 0 bases at V and 3 bases at J, with 11 bases between the two ends. The CDR3 is 15 residues long. CDR3: CAISESGRGEETQYF. The CDR3 nucleotides read TGTGCCATCAGTGAGTCAGGCAGGGGAGAAGAGACCCAGTACTTC.

The chain joins TRBV5-1 to TRBJ1-1; 8 bases agree with TRBD1. The ends lost 7 bases at V and 6 bases at J; junction bases unmatched: 8. The CDR3 sequence is 13 residues long. Looked up from germline, CDR1 is SGHRS and CDR2 is YFSETQ. CDR3 amino acids: CASGAGQGAEAFF. In nucleotides, the CDR3 is TGCGCCAGCGGGGCTGGACAGGGCGCTGAAGCTTTCTTT.